Reported below is one T cell receptor beta chain. What it binds is not known. The protocol was immunoSEQ multiplex PCR, while the TCRdb copy is restricted to in-frame clones and leaves out a portion. In the table there are approximately 120,000 clones, over 80% of which are singletons. This record belongs to a study of T cell responses to AZD1222 COVID-19 vaccine. Germline values: CDR1 KGHDR, CDR2 SFDVKD. V lost 8 bases to trimming and J lost 4 bases, with 7 bases between them. CDR3 length: 12 amino acids. General study results and limits: Researchers took repertoire samples only after the peak T cell response had come.

This rearrangement joins TRBV24-1 to TRBJ2-2; D could derive from TRBD1 or TRBD2 (6 bases each). The clonotype was recovered from an adult in good health. The material was peripheral blood, obtained on day 0 of AZD1222 vaccination. The DNA for the CDR3 is TGTGCCACCAAGGGGGGCACCGGGGAGCTGTTTTTT. This gives the protein CATKGGTGELFF.